This TCR beta chain was retrieved from a study of vaccination effects on CD4 cells after COVID-19. Concerning this clone: Its specificity is unknown.

It was after 10 days of culture that CD4+ T cells were isolated. It was two doses of either the BNT162b2 or mRNA-1273 vaccine that participants received. Sequenced by immunoSEQ multiplex PCR; TCRdb stores in-frame clones only, minus some. The sample carries tens of thousands of clones, around 70% recorded once. Specimen: CD4+ T cells from PBMCs cultured without peptide, collected after COVID-19 vaccination. The sequence was obtained from a human donor who received a COVID-19 vaccine.

CDR3 region: CASSSQQGHEQYF. The CDR3 DNA is TGTGCCAGCAGCTCGCAGCAGGGACACGAGCAGTACTTC. This chain uses TRBV5-5 with TRBJ2-7; D could derive from TRBD1 or TRBD2 (5 bases each). The length of the CDR3 is 13 residues. V was clipped by 3 bases and J by 5 bases, with 12 bases between them. Germline-derived CDR1 and CDR2 are SGHKS and YYEKEE (reference sequence).